This TCR beta chain stems from a study of neoadjuvant nivolumab and ipilimumab in lung cancer. Assay: immunoSEQ multiplex PCR; the TCRdb copy retains only in-frame clones and omits some. The sample has approximately 20,000 clones, about 87% seen once. The CDR3 is 13 amino acids. Looked up from germline, CDR1 is SNHLY and CDR2 is FYNNEI. V lost 6 bases and J 9 bases, leaving 17 bases between the germline ends. Sequencing used peripheral blood, obtained before neoadjuvant nivolumab, alone or with ipilimumab. J is TRBJ1-2 and V is TRBV2, with TRBD1 as a possible D gene (6 bases). This TCR came from an adult with non-small cell lung cancer. This CDR3 is CASRTLPWDSYTF. DNA for the CDR3: TGTGCCAGCAGGACACTACCTTGGGACAGCTACACCTTC.